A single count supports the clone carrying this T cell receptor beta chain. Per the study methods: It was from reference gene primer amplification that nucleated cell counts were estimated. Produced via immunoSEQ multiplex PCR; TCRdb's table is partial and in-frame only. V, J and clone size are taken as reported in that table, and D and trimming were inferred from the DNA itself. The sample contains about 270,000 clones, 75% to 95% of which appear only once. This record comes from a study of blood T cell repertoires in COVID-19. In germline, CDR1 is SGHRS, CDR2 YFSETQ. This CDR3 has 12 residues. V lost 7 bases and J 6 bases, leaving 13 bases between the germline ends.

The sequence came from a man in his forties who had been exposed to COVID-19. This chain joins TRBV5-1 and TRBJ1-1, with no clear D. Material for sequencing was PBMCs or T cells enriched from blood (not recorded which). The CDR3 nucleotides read TGCGCCAGCCTCTCCGAGGGAGCTGAAGCTTTCTTT. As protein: CASLSEGAEAFF.